This T cell receptor beta chain stems from a study of T cell responses to AZD1222 COVID-19 vaccine. Per germline, CDR1 KGHSH and CDR2 LQKENI. CDR3 length: 14 amino acids. Trimming took off 3 bases at V and 2 bases at J, with 9 bases between the two ends. Generated by immunoSEQ multiplex PCR, the TCRdb table keeps only in-frame clones and is missing some. The sample lists approximately 170,000 clones; roughly 93% were seen once. To note about this clone: Its antigen is unidentified.

Notes on the study in general: Donor demographics were predominantly white British with a female majority; clonal diversity may be underestimated. Baseline testing showed seropositivity in only six or seven AZD1222 recipients. Elevations in Spike-specific TCR breadth and depth followed administration of two AZD1222 doses.

The material was peripheral blood, obtained on day 0 of AZD1222 vaccination. The chain couples TRBV18 to TRBJ2-3; D not certain. This clonotype was obtained from an adult in good health. CDR3 loop: CASSPLASTDTQYF. In DNA, the CDR3 is TGTGCCAGCTCACCCTTAGCCTCCACAGATACGCAGTATTTT. The full variable domain, with the rest looked up from reference TRBV18 and TRBJ2-3, is NAGVMQNPRHLVRRRGQEARLRCSPMKGHSHVYWYRQLPEEGLKFMVYLQKENIIDESGMPKERFSAEFPKEGPSILRIQQVVRGDSAAYFCASSPLASTDTQYFGPGTRLTVL.